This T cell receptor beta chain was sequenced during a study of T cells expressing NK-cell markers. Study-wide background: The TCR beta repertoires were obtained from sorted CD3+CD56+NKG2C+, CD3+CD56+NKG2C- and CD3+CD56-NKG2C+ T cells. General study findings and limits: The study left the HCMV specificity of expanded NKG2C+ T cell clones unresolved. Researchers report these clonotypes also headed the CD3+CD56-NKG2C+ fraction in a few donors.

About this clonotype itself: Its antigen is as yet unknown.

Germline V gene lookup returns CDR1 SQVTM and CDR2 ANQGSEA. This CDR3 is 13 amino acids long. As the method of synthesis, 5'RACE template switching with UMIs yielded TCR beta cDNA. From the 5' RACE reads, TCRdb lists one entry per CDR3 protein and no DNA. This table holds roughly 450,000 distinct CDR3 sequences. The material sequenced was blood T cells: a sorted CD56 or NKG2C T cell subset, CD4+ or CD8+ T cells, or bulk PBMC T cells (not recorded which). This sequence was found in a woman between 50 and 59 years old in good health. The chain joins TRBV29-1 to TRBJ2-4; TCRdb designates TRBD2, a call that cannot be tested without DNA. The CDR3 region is CSVASGRSGIQYF.